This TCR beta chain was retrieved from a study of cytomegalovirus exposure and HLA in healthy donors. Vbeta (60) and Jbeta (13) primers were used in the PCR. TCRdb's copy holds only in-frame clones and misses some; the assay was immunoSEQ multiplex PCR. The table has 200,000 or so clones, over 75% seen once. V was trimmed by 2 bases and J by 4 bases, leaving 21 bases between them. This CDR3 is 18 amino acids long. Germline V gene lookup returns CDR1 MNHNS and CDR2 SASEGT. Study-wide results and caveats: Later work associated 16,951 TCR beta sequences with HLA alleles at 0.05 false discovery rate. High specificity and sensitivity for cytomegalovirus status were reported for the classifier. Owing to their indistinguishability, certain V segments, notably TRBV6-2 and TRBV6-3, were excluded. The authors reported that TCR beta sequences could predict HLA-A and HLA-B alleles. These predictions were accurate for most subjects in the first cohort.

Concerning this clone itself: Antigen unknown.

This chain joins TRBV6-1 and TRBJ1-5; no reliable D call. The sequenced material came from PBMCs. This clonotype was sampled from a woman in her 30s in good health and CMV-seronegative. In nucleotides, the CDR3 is TGTGCCAGCAGTGAATATCGTTTGCTGAGGGTGGGTAATCAGCCCCAGCATTTT. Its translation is CASSEYRLLRVGNQPQHF.